Reported below is one TCR beta chain. Antigen unknown. Naive CD8 cells lacked CD45RO and underwent positive selection for CCR7, leaving out terminally differentiated effector memory CD45RA+ cells. This entry is derived from a study of shared clonotypes between healthy human individuals. Looking at the study overall: Each donor had three CD4 naive, three CD4 memory, two CD8 naive and one CD8 memory plate.

J was trimmed by 4 bases and V by 6 bases; bases with no gene match: 8. The CDR3 length is 14 residues. Germline V gives CDR1 MNHEY, CDR2 SMNVEV (reference sequence). Study-wide findings and caveats: Memory subsets generally showed smaller estimated richness than naive subsets did. Roughly 4.6% of naive CD4 clonotypes were common to several donors.

Method: immunoSEQ multiplex PCR; TCRdb's copy keeps in-frame clones and lacks some. The table shows around 2,000,000 clones, with just over 90% occurring only once. V gene TRBV27 combines with J gene TRBJ1-2; 7 bases match TRBD1. The specimen was naive CD8+ T cells from PBMCs. This clonotype was sampled from a man between 18 and 35 years old in good health. Some clones in this sample may be carry-over from other donors' samples. CDR3 loop: CASSSRDRFYGYTF. The CDR3 coding sequence is TGTGCCAGCAGCTCCCGGGACAGATTCTATGGCTACACCTTC.